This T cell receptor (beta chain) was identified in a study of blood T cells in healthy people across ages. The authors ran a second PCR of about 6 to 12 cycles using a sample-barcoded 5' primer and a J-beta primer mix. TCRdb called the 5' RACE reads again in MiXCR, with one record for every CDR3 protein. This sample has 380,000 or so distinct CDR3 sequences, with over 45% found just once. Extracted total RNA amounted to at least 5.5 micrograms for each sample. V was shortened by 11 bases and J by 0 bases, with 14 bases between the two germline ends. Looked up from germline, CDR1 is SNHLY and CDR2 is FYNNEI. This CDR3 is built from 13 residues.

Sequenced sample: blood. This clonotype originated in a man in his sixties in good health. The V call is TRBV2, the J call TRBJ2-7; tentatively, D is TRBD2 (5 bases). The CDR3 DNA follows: TGTGCCTCCGCACGGGGTGTCTCCTACGAGCAGTACTTC. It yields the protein CASARGVSYEQYF.